This TCR beta chain appears in the sequencing data of a study of T cells in Graves' hyperthyroidism and ophthalmopathy. CDR1 and CDR2 from the germline V gene are MNHEY and SVGEGT. V lost 6 bases and J lost 1, with 33 bases in between. This CDR3 is built from 21 residues. Graves' hyperthyroidism showing no ophthalmopathy progression within 18 months was considered stable. This clonotype was seen a few times. The antigen remains undetermined. It was RNA transcripts that yielded the amplified TCR beta CDR3 regions. The HTBI set primed first-round TCR CDR3 RT-PCR. Using its own MiXCR run on the multiplex PCR reads, TCRdb lists one record per CDR3 protein. The sample lists 380,000 or so distinct CDR3 sequences; about 18% were seen once. Study results and caveats: In simple terms, a model built on 13 V-J features told ophthalmopathy apart from stable hyperthyroidism. Ophthalmopathy was identified by the model a median about 6.8 months ahead of onset.

The clonotype was recovered from a woman in her late teens or twenties with Graves' hyperthyroidism. The rearrangement uses TRBV6-2 or TRBV6-3 and TRBJ2-5, with D tentatively TRBD1 (7 bases). What was sequenced was blood. CDR3 coding DNA: TGTGCCAGCAGCCTAACTAGACAGGGAAACCGGGACTGGAGGCTCCAAGAGACCCAGTACTTC. This translates into CASSLTRQGNRDWRLQETQYF.